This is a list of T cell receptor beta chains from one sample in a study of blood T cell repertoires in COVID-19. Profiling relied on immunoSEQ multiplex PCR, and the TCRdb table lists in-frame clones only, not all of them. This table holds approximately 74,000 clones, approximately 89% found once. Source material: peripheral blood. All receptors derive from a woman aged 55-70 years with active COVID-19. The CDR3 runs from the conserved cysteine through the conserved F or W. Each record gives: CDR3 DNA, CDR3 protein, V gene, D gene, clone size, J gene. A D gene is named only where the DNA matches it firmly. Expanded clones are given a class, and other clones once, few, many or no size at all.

TGCGCCAGCAGTGAGTCCTGGCGGGCCAGCACAGATACGCAGTATTTT	CASSESWRASTDTQYF	TRBV10-1	.	.	TRBJ2-3
TGTGCCAGCAGTCCCCTTAGTAGCGGGAGGTACAATGAGCAGTTCTTC	CASSPLSSGRYNEQFF	TRBV27	TRBD2	.	TRBJ2-1
TGTGCCAGCAGTTCACAGGGGCTAACTTCACCCCTCCACTTT	CASSSQGLTSPLHF	TRBV27	TRBD1	.	TRBJ1-6
TGTGCCTGGAGTGTAAAGATCGCGAGGGCTTATCAGCCCCAGCATTTT	CAWSVKIARAYQPQHF	TRBV30	.	.	TRBJ1-5
TGCGCCAGCAGCGATGGATCGACAGGGTCCTACGAGCAGTACTTC	CASSDGSTGSYEQYF	TRBV5-1	TRBD1	.	TRBJ2-7
TGTGCCAGCAGCTTGGTTGGGACATCGGGTTACGAGCAGTACTTC	CASSLVGTSGYEQYF	TRBV5-5	.	.	TRBJ2-7
TGTGCCAGCAGTTTCCCGGACAGGATAGGGCAGCCCCAGCATTTT	CASSFPDRIGQPQHF	TRBV28	TRBD1	.	TRBJ1-5
TGTGCCAGCAGCCAAGAGCCAACGGACTGGTTCGAGCAGTACTTC	CASSQEPTDWFEQYF	TRBV4-2	.	.	TRBJ2-7
TGTGCCAGTAGTAGGGTCCCAGGGGCCGATCCTGGGGGAGCTTTCTTT	CASSRVPGADPGGAFF	TRBV19	.	.	TRBJ1-1
TGTGCCACCCGGGCCCAGGGTAGCCAAGAGACCCAGTACTTC	CATRAQGSQETQYF	TRBV24-1	.	.	TRBJ2-5
TGTGCCAGCAGTCCCGGGACTAGCGGGATGCTTCGGGAGACCCAGTACTTC	CASSPGTSGMLRETQYF	TRBV6-6	TRBD2	.	TRBJ2-5
TGTGCCAGCAGCTTAGCTGGCAGGGTTTACGAGCAGTACTTC	CASSLAGRVYEQYF	TRBV13	.	.	TRBJ2-7
TGTGCCAGCAGAAAAGAAACAGGGCCTGGGGCCAACGTCCTGACTTTC	CASRKETGPGANVLTF	TRBV2	.	once	TRBJ2-6
TGTGCCAGCAGTGAAACAGGGCGAACTAATGAAAAACTGTTTTTT	CASSETGRTNEKLFF	TRBV28	.	.	TRBJ1-4
TGTGCCAGCAGCTTGGACAGGGGGCGCACAGATACGCAGTATTTT	CASSLDRGRTDTQYF	TRBV5-4	TRBD1	.	TRBJ2-3
TGCGCCAGCAGTGATGGACAGGGACGCGGCTTGTTTTTT	CASSDGQGRGLFF	TRBV10-1	TRBD1	.	TRBJ1-4
TGTGCCAGCAGTAGGCTAGCGGGAGTGATCGAGCAGTACTTC	CASSRLAGVIEQYF	TRBV2	TRBD2	.	TRBJ2-7
TGTGCCACCAGCAGGCCGCCTATTCCTACAGAGTTCTTC	CATSRPPIPTEFF	TRBV15	.	few	TRBJ2-1
TGTGCCAGCAGTTACGTAACAGCCCGTTTTATGAACACTGAAGCTTTCTTT	CASSYVTARFMNTEAFF	TRBV6-2/TRBV6-3	.	.	TRBJ1-1
TGTGCCAGCAGTGAATTGCGGGACGAGCAGTACTTC	CASSELRDEQYF	TRBV6-1	.	.	TRBJ2-7
TGCGCCAGCAGCTTGGAGGCAGGGGGGCGCAATGAGCAGTTCTTC	CASSLEAGGRNEQFF	TRBV5-1	.	.	TRBJ2-1
TGTGCCAGCAGCTTATGGCTGGTCAATCAGCCCCAGCATTTT	CASSLWLVNQPQHF	TRBV7-2	.	.	TRBJ1-5
TGCAGCGTGAAATACGGGACAGACAGCAATCAGCCCCAGCATTTT	CSVKYGTDSNQPQHF	TRBV29-1	TRBD1	.	TRBJ1-5
TGTGCCAGTAGCCCCGCCAGGGGCTGGGCTGAAGCTTTCTTT	CASSPARGWAEAFF	TRBV19	.	.	TRBJ1-1
TGTGCCAGCAGTGAAGCCAGACAGGGTAATGAGCAGTTCTTC	CASSEARQGNEQFF	TRBV2	TRBD1	.	TRBJ2-1
TGTGCCAGCAGCTCTGACAGGGGAAATTCACCCCTCCACTTT	CASSSDRGNSPLHF	TRBV7-9	TRBD1	.	TRBJ1-6
TGCGCCAGCAGCTTGGGACTAGCGCTCAACTACAATGAGCAGTTCTTC	CASSLGLALNYNEQFF	TRBV5-1	TRBD2	.	TRBJ2-1